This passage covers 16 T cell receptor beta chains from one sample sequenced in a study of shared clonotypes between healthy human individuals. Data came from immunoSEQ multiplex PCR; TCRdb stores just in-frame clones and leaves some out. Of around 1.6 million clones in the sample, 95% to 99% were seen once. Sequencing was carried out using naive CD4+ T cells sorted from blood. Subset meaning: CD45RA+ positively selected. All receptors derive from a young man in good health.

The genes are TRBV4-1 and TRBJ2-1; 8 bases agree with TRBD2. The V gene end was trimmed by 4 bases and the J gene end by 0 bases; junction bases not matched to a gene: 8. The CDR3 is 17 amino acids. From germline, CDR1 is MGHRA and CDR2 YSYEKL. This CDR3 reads CASSPAGSGGSYNEQFF. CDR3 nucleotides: TGCGCCAGCAGCCCCGCCGGGAGCGGGGGCTCCTACAATGAGCAGTTCTTC.

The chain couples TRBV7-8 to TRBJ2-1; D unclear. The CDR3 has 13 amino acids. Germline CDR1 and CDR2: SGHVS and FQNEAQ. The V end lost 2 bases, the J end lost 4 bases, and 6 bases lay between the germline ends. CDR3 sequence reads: CASSLKRYNEQFF. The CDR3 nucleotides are TGTGCCAGCAGCTTAAAGAGATACAATGAGCAGTTCTTC.

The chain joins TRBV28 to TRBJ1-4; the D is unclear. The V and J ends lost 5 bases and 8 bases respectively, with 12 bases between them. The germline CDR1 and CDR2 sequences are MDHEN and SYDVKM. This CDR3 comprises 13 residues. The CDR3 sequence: CASSPRRGEKLFF. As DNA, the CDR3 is TGTGCCAGCAGTCCCCGCCGAGGGGAAAAACTGTTTTTT.

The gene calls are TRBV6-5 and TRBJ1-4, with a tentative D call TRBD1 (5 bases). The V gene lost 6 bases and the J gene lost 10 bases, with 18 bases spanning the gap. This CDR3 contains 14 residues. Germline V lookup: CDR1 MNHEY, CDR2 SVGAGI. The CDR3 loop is CASRGGVVPGKLFF. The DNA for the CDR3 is TGTGCCAGCAGGGGGGGGGTCGTACCCGGAAAACTGTTTTTT.

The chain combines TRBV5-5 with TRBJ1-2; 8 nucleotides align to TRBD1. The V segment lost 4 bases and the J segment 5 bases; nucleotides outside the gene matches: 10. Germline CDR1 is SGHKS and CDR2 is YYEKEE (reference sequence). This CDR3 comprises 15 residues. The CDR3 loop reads CASSRGTGPIYGYTF. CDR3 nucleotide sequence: TGTGCCAGCAGCCGTGGGACAGGCCCAATTTATGGCTACACCTTC.

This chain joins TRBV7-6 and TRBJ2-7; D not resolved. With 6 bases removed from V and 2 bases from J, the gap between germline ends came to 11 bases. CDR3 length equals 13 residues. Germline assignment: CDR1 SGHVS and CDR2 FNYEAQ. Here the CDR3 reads CASSHTQTYEQYF. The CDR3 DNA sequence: TGTGCCAGCAGTCACACTCAAACCTACGAGCAGTACTTC.

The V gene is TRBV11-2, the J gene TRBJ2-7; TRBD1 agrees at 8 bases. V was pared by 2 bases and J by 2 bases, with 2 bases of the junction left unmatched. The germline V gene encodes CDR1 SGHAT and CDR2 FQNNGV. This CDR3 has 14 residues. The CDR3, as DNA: TGTGCCAGCAGCTTAAGGGACAGGACCTACGAGCAGTACTTC. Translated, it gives CASSLRDRTYEQYF.

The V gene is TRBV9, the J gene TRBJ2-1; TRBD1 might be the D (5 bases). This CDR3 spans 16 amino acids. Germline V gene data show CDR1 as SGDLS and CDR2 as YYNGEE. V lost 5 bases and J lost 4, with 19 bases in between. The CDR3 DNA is TGTGCCAGCAGGCATAGGACACATCGACTTTACAATGAGCAGTTCTTC. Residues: CASRHRTHRLYNEQFF.

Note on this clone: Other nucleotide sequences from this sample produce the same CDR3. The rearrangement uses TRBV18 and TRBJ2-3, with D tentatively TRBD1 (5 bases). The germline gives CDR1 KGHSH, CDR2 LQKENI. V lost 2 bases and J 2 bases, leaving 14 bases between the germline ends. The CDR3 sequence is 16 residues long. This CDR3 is CASSPGLPGSTDTQYF. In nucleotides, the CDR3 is TGTGCCAGCTCACCAGGTCTGCCAGGGTCCACAGATACGCAGTATTTT.

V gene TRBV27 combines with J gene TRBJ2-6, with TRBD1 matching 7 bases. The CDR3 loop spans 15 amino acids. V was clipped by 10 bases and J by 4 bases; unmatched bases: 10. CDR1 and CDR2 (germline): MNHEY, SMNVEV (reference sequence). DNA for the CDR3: TGTGCCACCGCCGTTACAGGGGCCGGGGCCAACGTCCTGACTTTC. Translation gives CATAVTGAGANVLTF. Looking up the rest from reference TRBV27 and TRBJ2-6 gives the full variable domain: EAQVTQNPRYLITVTGKKLTVTCSQNMNHEYMSWYRQDPGLGLRQIYYSMNVEVTDKGDVPEGYKVSRKEKRNFPLILESPSPNQTSLYFCATAVTGAGANVLTFGAGSRLTVL.

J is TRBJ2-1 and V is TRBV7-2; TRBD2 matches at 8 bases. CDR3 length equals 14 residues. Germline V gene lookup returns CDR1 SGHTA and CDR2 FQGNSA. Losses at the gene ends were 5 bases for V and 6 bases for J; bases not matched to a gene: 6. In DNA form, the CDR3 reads TGTGCCAGCAGCAAGGGACTAGACCCCAATGAGCAGTTCTTC. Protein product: CASSKGLDPNEQFF.

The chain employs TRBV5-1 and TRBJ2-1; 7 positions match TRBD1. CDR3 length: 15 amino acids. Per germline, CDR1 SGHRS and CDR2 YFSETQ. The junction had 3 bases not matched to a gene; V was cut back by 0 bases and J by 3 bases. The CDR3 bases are TGCGCCAGCAGCTTGGTAGGGACAGACTACAATGAGCAGTTCTTC. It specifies CASSLVGTDYNEQFF.

DNA for the CDR3: TGTGCCAGCGGTAGCCCCGGCCGGGAGCTGTTTTTT. It specifies CASGSPGRELFF. The chain couples TRBV28 to TRBJ2-2, with D unclear. Trimming took 8 bases from V and 9 from J, leaving 13 bases between them. The CDR3 has 12 residues. Germline CDR1 is MDHEN and CDR2 is SYDVKM.

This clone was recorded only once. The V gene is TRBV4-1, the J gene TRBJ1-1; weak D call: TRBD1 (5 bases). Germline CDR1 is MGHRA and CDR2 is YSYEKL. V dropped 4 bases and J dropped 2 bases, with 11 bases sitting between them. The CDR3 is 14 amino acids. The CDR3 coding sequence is TGCGCCAGCAGCCGGTTGGGGGATAACACTGAAGCTTTCTTT. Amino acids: CASSRLGDNTEAFF.

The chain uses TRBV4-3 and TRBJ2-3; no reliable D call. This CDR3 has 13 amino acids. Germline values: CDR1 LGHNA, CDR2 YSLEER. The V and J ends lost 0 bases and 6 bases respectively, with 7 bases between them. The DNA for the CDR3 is TGCGCCAGCAGCCAAGATGAGAGGGATACGCAGTATTTT. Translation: CASSQDERDTQYF.

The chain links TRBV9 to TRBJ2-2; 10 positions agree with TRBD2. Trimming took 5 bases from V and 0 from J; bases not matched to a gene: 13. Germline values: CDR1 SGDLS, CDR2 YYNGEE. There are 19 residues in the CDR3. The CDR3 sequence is CASRKGLALYGANTGELFF. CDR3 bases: TGTGCCAGCAGAAAGGGACTAGCGCTATATGGTGCGAACACCGGGGAGCTGTTTTTT.